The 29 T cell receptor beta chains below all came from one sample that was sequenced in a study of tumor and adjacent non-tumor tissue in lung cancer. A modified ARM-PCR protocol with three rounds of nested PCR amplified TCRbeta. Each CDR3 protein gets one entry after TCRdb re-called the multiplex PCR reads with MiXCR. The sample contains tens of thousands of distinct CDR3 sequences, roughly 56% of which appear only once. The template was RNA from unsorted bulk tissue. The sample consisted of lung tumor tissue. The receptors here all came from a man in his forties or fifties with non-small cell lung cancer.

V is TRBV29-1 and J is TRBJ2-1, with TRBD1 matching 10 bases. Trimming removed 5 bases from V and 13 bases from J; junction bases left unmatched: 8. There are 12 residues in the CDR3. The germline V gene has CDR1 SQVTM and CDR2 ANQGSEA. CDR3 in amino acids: CSVRTGGSDQFF. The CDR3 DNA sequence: TGCAGCGTTCGGACAGGGGGAAGTGATCAGTTCTTC.

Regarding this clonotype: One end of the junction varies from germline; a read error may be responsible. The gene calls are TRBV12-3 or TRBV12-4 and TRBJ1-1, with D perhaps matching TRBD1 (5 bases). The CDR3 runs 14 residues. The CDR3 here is CASCLGTVGIEAIF. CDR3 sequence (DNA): TGTGCCAGCTGCCTTGGGACGGTAGGGATCGAAGCTATCTTT.

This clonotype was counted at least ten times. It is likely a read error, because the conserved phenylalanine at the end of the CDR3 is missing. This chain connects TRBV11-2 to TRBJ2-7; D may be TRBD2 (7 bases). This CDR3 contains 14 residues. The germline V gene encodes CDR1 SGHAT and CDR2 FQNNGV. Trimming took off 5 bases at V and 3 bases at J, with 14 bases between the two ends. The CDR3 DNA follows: TGTGCCAGCAGCCCCCGGGGGGACAACTACGAGCAGTACCTC. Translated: CASSPRGDNYEQYL.

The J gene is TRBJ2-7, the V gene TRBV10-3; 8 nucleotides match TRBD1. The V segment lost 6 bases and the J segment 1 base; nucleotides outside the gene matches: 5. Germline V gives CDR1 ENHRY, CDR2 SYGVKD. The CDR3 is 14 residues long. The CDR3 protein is CAISDRDRSYEQYF. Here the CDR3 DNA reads TGTGCCATCAGCGACCGGGACAGGTCCTACGAGCAGTACTTC.

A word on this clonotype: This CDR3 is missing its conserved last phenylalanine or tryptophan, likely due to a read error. The DNA of the CDR3 is TGTGCCAGCAAAGCCCAGACTAGCCCGAAAGGGTACAATGAGCAGTTCTCC. Translated, it gives CASKAQTSPKGYNEQFS. The chain couples TRBV11-2 to TRBJ2-1; 7 nucleotides match TRBD2. Germline V gene sequence: CDR1 SGHAT, CDR2 FQNNGV. This CDR3 contains 17 residues. Losses at the gene ends were 7 bases for V and 4 bases for J; bases not matched to a gene: 16.

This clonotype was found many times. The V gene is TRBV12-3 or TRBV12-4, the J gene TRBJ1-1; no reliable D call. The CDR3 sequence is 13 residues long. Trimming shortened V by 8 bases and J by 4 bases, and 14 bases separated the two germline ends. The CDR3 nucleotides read TGTGCCAGCCGGCGGGGTAGGAGCACTGAAGCTTTCTTT. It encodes CASRRGRSTEAFF.

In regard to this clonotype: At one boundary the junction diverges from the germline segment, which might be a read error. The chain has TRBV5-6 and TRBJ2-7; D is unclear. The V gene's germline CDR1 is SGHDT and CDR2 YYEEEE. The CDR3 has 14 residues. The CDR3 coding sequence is TGTGCCAACAGCTTGAGTTGTGGTGTCTACGAGCAGTACTTC. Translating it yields CANSLSCGVYEQYF.

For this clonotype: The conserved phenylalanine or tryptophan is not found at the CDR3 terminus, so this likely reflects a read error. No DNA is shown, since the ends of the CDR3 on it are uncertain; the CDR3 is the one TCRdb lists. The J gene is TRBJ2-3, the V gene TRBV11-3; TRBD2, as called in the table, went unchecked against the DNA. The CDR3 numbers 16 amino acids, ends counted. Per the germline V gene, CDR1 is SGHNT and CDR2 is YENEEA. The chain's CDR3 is CAGSPGTSGFADTQYL.

This CDR3 is CSATQGETQYF. CDR3 bases: TGCAGTGCCACACAGGGGGAGACCCAGTACTTC. This chain uses TRBV20-1 with TRBJ2-5, with 7 bases that match TRBD1. In germline, CDR1 is DFQATT, CDR2 SNEGSKA (reference sequence). The J segment lost 5 bases and the V segment lost 6 bases, leaving 3 bases of the junction unmatched. CDR3 length equals 11 residues.

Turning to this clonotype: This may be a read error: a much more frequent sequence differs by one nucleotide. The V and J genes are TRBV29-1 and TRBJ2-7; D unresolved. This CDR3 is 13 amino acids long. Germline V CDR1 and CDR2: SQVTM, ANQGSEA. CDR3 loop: CNAKDPLGYEQYF. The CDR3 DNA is TGCAACGCCAAGGACCCTTTGGGCTACGAGCAGTACTTC.

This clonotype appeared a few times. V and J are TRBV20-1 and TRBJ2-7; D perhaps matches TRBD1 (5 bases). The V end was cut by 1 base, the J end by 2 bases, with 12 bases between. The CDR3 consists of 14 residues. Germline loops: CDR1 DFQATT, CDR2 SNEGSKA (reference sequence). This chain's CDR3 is CSARGPGSPYEQYF. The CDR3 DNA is TGCAGTGCTAGAGGTCCAGGGTCGCCCTACGAGCAGTACTTC.

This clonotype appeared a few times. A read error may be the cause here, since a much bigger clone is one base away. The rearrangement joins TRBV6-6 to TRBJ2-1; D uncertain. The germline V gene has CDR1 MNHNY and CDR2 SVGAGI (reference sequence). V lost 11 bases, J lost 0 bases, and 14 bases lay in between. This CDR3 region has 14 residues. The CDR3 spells CASTDASSYNEQFF. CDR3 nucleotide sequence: TGTGCCTCCACGGACGCGAGCTCCTACAATGAGCAGTTCTTC.

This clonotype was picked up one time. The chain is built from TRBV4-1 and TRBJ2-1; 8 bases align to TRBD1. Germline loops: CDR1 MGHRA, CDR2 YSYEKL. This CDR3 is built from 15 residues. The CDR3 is CVSSQAGGFYNEQFF. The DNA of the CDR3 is TGCGTCAGTAGCCAAGCAGGGGGCTTCTACAATGAGCAGTTCTTC.

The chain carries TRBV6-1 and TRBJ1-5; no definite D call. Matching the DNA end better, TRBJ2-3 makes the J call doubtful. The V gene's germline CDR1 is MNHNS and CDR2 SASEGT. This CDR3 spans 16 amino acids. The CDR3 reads CASSEDWAGNNRPQYF. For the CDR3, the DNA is TGTGCCAGCAGTGAAGACTGGGCTGGCAACAATCGGCCCCAGTATTTT.

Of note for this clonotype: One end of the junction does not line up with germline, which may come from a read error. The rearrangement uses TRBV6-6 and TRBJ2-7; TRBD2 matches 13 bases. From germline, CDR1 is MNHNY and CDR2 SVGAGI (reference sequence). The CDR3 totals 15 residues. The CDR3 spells CASISGLAGFYEQYF. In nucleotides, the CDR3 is TGTGCCAGCATCTCGGGACTAGCGGGATTCTACGAGCAATACTTC.

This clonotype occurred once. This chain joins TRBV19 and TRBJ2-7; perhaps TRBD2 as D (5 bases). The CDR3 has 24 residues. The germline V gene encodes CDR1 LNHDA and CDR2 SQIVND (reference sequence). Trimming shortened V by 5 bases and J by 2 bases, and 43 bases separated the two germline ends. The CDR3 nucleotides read TGTGCCAGTAGTCCTAGCTCACTCGAAAGATCGCCCGAGCTGGGTACTGGGGTGACCTACGAGCAGTACTTC. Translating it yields CASSPSSLERSPELGTGVTYEQYF.

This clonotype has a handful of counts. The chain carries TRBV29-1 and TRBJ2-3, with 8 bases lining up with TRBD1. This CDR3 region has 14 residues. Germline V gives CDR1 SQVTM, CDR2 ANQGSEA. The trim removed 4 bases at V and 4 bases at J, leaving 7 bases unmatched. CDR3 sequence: CSVARETGADTQYF. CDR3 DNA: TGCAGCGTTGCCCGGGAGACAGGGGCAGATACGCAGTATTTT.

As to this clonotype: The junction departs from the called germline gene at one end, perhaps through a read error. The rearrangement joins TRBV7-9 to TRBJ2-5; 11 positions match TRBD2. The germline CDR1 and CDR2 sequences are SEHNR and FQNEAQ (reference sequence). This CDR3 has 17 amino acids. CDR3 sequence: CASSPSTSGILAETQYF. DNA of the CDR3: TGTGCCAGCAGCCCCTCGACTAGCGGGATTTTAGCAGAGACCCAATACTTC.

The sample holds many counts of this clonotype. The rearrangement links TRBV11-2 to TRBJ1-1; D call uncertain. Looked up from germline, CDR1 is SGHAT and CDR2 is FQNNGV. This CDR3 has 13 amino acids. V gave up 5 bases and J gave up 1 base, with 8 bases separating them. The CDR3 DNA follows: TGTGCCAGCAGCCAAACAGAGAACACTGAAGCTTTCTTT. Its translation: CASSQTENTEAFF.

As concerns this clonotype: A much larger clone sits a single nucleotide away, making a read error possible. The CDR3 region is CASSRHRENYNGQFF. The CDR3 DNA reads as TGCGCCAGCAGCAGACACCGAGAGAACTACAATGGGCAGTTCTTC. The chain carries TRBV5-1 and TRBJ2-1; unclear D gene. The length of the CDR3 is 15 residues. CDR1 and CDR2 from the germline V gene are SGHRS and YFSETQ.

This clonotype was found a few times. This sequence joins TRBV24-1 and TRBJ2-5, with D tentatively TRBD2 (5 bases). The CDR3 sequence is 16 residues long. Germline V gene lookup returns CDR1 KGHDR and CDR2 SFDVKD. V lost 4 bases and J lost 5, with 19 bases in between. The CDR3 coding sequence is TGTGCCACCAGTGACCCGAGGGCCAGTCCCCGGGAGACCCAGTACTTC. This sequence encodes CATSDPRASPRETQYF.

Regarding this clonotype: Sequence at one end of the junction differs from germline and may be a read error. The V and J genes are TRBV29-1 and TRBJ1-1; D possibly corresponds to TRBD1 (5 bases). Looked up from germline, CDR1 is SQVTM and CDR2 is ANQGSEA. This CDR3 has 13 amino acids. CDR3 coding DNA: TGCAGCGGCAGCAGACAGCTGAACATTGAAGCTATCTTT. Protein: CSGSRQLNIEAIF. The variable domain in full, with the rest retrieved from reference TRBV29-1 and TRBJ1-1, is SAVISQKPSRDICQRGTSLTIQCQVDSQVTMMFWYRQQPGQSLTLIATANQGSEATYESGFVIDKFPISRPNLTFSTLTVSNMSPEDSSIYLCSGSRQLNIEAIFGQGTRLTVV.

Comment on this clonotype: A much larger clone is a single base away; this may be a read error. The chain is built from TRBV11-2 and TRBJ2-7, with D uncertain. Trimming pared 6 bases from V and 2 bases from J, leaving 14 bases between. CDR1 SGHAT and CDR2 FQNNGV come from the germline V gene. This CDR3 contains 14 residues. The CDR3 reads CASSLTNAAYEQYF. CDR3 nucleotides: TGTGCCAGCAGTTTAACGAACGCTGCCTACGAGCAGTACTTC.

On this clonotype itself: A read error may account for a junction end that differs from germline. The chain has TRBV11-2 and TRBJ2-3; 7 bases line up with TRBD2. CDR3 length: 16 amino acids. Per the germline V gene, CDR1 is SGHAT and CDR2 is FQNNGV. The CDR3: CASSLGGLSSTDTRYF. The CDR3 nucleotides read TGTGCCAGCAGCTTAGGGGGACTATCTAGCACAGATACGCGGTATTTT.

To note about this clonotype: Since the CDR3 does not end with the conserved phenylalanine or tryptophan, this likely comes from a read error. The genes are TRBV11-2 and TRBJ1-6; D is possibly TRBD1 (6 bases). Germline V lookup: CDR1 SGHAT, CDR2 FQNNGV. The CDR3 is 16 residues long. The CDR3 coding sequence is TGTACCAGCAGCTTCTCGGGACACGACTATAATTCACCCCTCCACCTT. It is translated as CTSSFSGHDYNSPLHL.

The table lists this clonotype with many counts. This chain's CDR3 is CASSWSGGELFF. In DNA form, the CDR3 reads TGTGCCAGCAGCTGGTCGGGCGGGGAGCTGTTTTTT. This sequence joins TRBV28 and TRBJ2-2; D unresolved. CDR1 and CDR2 (germline): MDHEN, SYDVKM. The V gene lost 6 bases and the J gene lost 7 bases, with 9 bases spanning the gap. This CDR3 comprises 12 residues.

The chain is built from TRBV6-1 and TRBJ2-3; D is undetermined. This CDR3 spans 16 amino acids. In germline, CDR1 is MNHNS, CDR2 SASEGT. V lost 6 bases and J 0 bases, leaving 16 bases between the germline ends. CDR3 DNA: TGTGCCAGCAGGCGACGAGCTGGGGTTAGCACAGATACGCAGTATTTT. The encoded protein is CASRRRAGVSTDTQYF.

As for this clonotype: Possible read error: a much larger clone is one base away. The chain's CDR3 is CSAKTGELEGYTF. The CDR3 region has the DNA TGCAGTGCTAAGACGGGGGAACTAGAGGGCTACACCTTC. This chain connects TRBV20-1 to TRBJ1-2, with a weak D call TRBD1 (5 bases). Deletions cut 4 bases from V and 8 bases from J, with 17 bases between. CDR1 is DFQATT and CDR2 is SNEGSKA in the germline V gene (reference sequence). The CDR3 spans 13 residues.

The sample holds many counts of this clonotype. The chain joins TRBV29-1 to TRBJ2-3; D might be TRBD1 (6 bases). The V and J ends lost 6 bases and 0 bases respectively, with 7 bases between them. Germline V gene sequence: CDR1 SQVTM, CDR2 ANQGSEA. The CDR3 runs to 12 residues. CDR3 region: CSVDSSTDTQYF. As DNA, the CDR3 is TGCAGCGTGGACAGTAGCACAGATACGCAGTATTTT.